A single sample gave rise to the 27 T cell receptor beta chains below, sequenced in a study of liver allograft versus peripheral blood T cells (dated by TCRdb to between 2020 and 2021). A note on the overall study: The study compared the T cell receptor repertoires present in transplanted livers with the repertoires present in the peripheral blood of liver transplant recipients.

Sequencing used an Illumina MiSeq. TCRdb reran the public reads through fastp at Q25 and MiXCR, keeping productive beta chains. Entries are consolidated by CDR3 protein sequence, retaining the most common genes and DNA. Within this sample are under 1,500 distinct CDR3 sequences, with 10% to 12% of them counted one time only. Of the sample, approximately 8.1% is held by the ten largest clones. Every receptor here comes from a human patient who had a liver transplant. Once a transplant has taken place, some T cells may be donor derived.

Within the sample, this clonotype is medium-sized. This sequence joins TRBV5-4 and TRBJ2-7; D unresolved. Per the germline V gene, CDR1 is SGHNT and CDR2 is YYREEE (reference sequence). This CDR3 contains 12 residues. The V gene lost 1 base and the J gene lost 6 bases, with 8 bases spanning the gap. CDR3 loop: CASSLWPLEQYF. The CDR3 bases are TGTGCCAGCAGCTTGTGGCCCCTCGAGCAGTACTTC.

On this clonotype: This likely reflects a read error, since a far larger clone is one base away. The chain carries TRBV12-3 or TRBV12-4 and TRBJ1-4; D remains unclear. Gene TRBJ2-3 matches the end of the DNA better, so the J call may be wrong. The CDR3 is 14 amino acids. CDR3 bases: TGTGCCAGCAGTTTGATATCGGACCGTGGGGCGCAGTATTTT. Amino acid sequence: CASSLISDRGAQYF.

By share, this clonotype ranks as large. V is TRBV5-4 and J is TRBJ2-1, with 9 bases matching TRBD2. J was trimmed by 3 bases and V by 4 bases; bases with no gene match: 14. The germline V gene has CDR1 SGHNT and CDR2 YYREEE (reference sequence). There are 18 residues in the CDR3. The CDR3 loop is CASSHPGRSGGSYNEQFF. CDR3 nucleotides: TGTGCCAGCAGCCATCCAGGGCGTAGCGGGGGCAGCTACAATGAGCAGTTCTTC.

As regards this clonotype: This may arise from a read error, as a much more abundant clone is one base away. The V call is TRBV28, the J call TRBJ2-7; TRBD1 is a possible D gene (6 bases). This CDR3 has 14 amino acids. The V end lost 8 bases, the J end lost 0 bases, and 14 bases lay between the germline ends. From germline, CDR1 is MDHEN and CDR2 SYDVKM. As DNA, the CDR3 is TGTGCCAGCTCTACAGGGACCTACTCCTACGAGCAGTACTTC. Amino acid sequence: CASSTGTYSYEQYF.

In this sample, this clonotype is large (0.1 to 1%). This chain joins TRBV6-5 and TRBJ1-4; D is ambiguous. CDR1 is MNHEY, CDR2 SVGAGI, per germline. This CDR3 region has 16 residues. V was pared by 0 bases and J by 3 bases, with 11 bases between. Here the CDR3 reads CASSYSTRAANEKLFF. The CDR3 nucleotides are TGTGCCAGCAGTTACTCGACCCGAGCCGCTAATGAAAAACTGTTTTTT.

This clonotype has ten or more counts. V is TRBV28 and J is TRBJ1-1, with 7 bases that match TRBD1. The V segment lost 2 bases and the J segment 10 bases; nucleotides outside the gene matches: 10. Germline assignment: CDR1 MDHEN and CDR2 SYDVKM. This CDR3 contains 14 residues. The CDR3 loop reads CASSLGDSADVAFF. CDR3 nucleotides: TGTGCCAGCAGTTTAGGGGACAGCGCGGACGTAGCTTTCTTT. The full variable domain, rest sourced from reference TRBV28 and TRBJ1-1, is DVKVTQSSRYLVKRTGEKVFLECVQDMDHENMFWYRQDPGLGLRLIYFSYDVKMKEKGDIPEGYSVSREKKERFSLILESASTNQTSMYLCASSLGDSADVAFFGQGTRLTVV.

This clonotype is medium-sized. This CDR3 reads CASSYSGALSYEQYF. CDR3 sequence (DNA): TGTGCCAGCAGTTACTCAGGGGCCCTCTCCTACGAGCAGTACTTC. The gene calls are TRBV6-5 and TRBJ2-7, with a possible D match to TRBD1 (5 bases). There are 15 residues in the CDR3. Germline CDR1 and CDR2: MNHEY and SVGAGI. Trimming took 0 bases from V and 0 from J, leaving 9 bases between them.

By share of the sample, this clonotype is medium-sized. The chain uses TRBV14 and TRBJ1-4; 7 nucleotides match TRBD1. V shed 0 bases and J 10 bases; nucleotides not matched to a gene: 8. The CDR3 contains 15 residues. Germline V gives CDR1 SGHDN, CDR2 FVKESK. The CDR3 DNA is TGTGCCAGCAGCCAAGAGAAGAGACAGGGAGGAAAACTGTTTTTT. Translating gives CASSQEKRQGGKLFF.

Only a few counts were recorded for this clonotype. This chain connects TRBV5-1 to TRBJ2-5; D gene uncertain. V gave up 6 bases and J gave up 4 bases, with 13 bases separating them. The CDR3 covers 13 residues. The germline CDR1 and CDR2 sequences are SGHRS and YFSETQ. CDR3 in DNA: TGCGCCAGCAAGTTGCCAGTCGCAGAGACCCAGTACTTC. This encodes CASKLPVAETQYF.

This clonotype is classed as medium-sized. The chain recombines TRBV25-1 with TRBJ2-6; 7 nucleotides match TRBD1. The CDR3 spans 20 residues. Trimming removed 3 bases from V and 0 bases from J; junction bases left unmatched: 14. Germline V gives CDR1 MGHDK, CDR2 SYGVNS. CDR3 DNA sequence: TGTGCCAGCAGTGATGCAGGGGGTAGCCCCACACCCTCTGGGGCCAACGTCCTGACTTTC. Its protein is CASSDAGGSPTPSGANVLTF.

By proportion, this clonotype is large. The chain carries TRBV6-1 and TRBJ1-2; D might be TRBD1 (5 bases). The CDR3 is made up of 13 amino acids. Germline V gene sequence: CDR1 MNHNS, CDR2 SASEGT. Trimming left V 7 bases short and J 3 bases short, with 12 bases between. The CDR3 reads CASNPGADYGYTF. CDR3 DNA: TGTGCCAGCAACCCTGGGGCGGACTATGGCTACACCTTC.

This clonotype is medium-sized in the sample. The DNA of the CDR3 is TGTGCCAGCAGGTCCTACAATGAGCAGTTCTTC. It translates to CASRSYNEQFF. The chain has TRBV12-3 or TRBV12-4 and TRBJ2-1; D call uncertain. Trimming removed 6 bases from V and 1 base from J, with 1 base in between. The CDR3 has 11 residues.

This clonotype was found many times. The chain is built from TRBV20-1 and TRBJ1-1; D uncertain. The CDR3 is 11 amino acids. In germline, CDR1 is DFQATT, CDR2 SNEGSKA (reference sequence). V lost 5 bases and J lost 1, with 5 bases in between. CDR3 residues: CSAPGNTEAFF. The CDR3 region has the DNA TGCAGTGCTCCAGGGAACACTGAAGCTTTCTTT.

This clonotype is medium-sized. The J gene is TRBJ2-3, the V gene TRBV7-3, with D possibly TRBD2 on 5 matching bases. This CDR3 contains 13 residues. Trimming pared 1 base from V and 6 bases from J, leaving 8 bases between. In germline, CDR1 is SGHTA, CDR2 FQGTGA. The CDR3 sequence: CASSLNSGDTQYF. As DNA, the CDR3 is TGTGCCAGCAGCTTAAATTCGGGGGATACGCAGTATTTT.

This clonotype is judged large. The J gene is TRBJ2-7, the V gene TRBV6-5; 8 nucleotides align to TRBD1. The CDR3 is 14 residues long. Germline V lookup: CDR1 MNHEY, CDR2 SVGAGI. The junction had 4 bases not matched to a gene; V was cut back by 5 bases and J by 1 base. The chain's CDR3 is CASSRGQGSYEQYF. For the CDR3, the DNA is TGTGCCAGCAGTAGAGGACAGGGTTCCTACGAGCAGTACTTC.

In its sample, this clonotype is medium-sized. The chain joins TRBV20-1 to TRBJ1-6, with 8 bases matching TRBD1. The CDR3 length is 15 residues. Unmatched junction bases numbered 6, after V lost 6 bases and J lost 2 bases. The germline V gene has CDR1 DFQATT and CDR2 SNEGSKA (reference sequence). The DNA of the CDR3 is TGCAGTGCAACTCAGGGGGCTACCTATAATTCACCCCTCCACTTT. As protein: CSATQGATYNSPLHF.

By share, this clonotype ranks as medium-sized. The rearrangement links TRBV20-1 to TRBJ2-5, with no clear D. Trimming left V 7 bases short and J 5 bases short, with 11 bases between. The germline V gene encodes CDR1 DFQATT and CDR2 SNEGSKA (reference sequence). The CDR3 extends over 11 amino acids. CDR3 sequence: CSGLGRETQYF. CDR3 coding DNA: TGCAGTGGGTTGGGCCGGGAGACCCAGTACTTC.

On this clonotype itself: Given a far larger clone just one base away, this is likely a sequencing read error. The V and J genes are TRBV6-1 and TRBJ1-5; the D is unclear. The CDR3 sequence is 13 residues long. Looked up from germline, CDR1 is MNHNS and CDR2 is SASEGT. Here the CDR3 DNA reads TGTGTCAGCAGTTACGACGGCAATCAGCCCCAGCATTTT. Translation gives CVSSYDGNQPQHF.

Comments on this clonotype: This may be a read error: a much more frequent sequence differs by one nucleotide. The V and J genes are TRBV30 and TRBJ2-3, with TRBD2 matching 8 bases. This CDR3 spans 16 amino acids. Looked up from germline, CDR1 is GTSNPN and CDR2 is SVGIG (reference sequence). Losses at the gene ends were 3 bases for V and 2 bases for J; bases not matched to a gene: 10. The CDR3 region has the DNA TGTGCCTGGAGCCTAAGTGCGGGGGGAGACACAGATACGCAGTATTTT. This codes for CAWSLSAGGDTDTQYF.

This clonotype counts as medium-sized. V usage is TRBV15 and J usage is TRBJ1-1, with TRBD1 as a possible D gene (6 bases). V was shortened by 3 bases and J by 3 bases, with 14 bases between the two germline ends. This CDR3 has 15 residues. CDR1 and CDR2 from the germline V gene are LNHNV and YYDKDF (reference sequence). The CDR3 sequence is CATSRQTGMDTEAFF. The CDR3 nucleotides are TGTGCCACCAGCAGGCAGACAGGCATGGACACTGAAGCTTTCTTT.

This clonotype is judged medium-sized. The chain employs TRBV20-1 and TRBJ2-7; 7 bases align to TRBD2. The CDR3 runs 13 residues. Germline V gene data show CDR1 as DFQATT and CDR2 as SNEGSKA (reference sequence). Unmatched junction bases numbered 4, after V lost 5 bases and J lost 0 bases. The CDR3 nucleotides are TGCAGTGCTCTAAGCGGGGTCTCCTACGAGCAGTACTTC. It specifies CSALSGVSYEQYF.

Regarding this clonotype: This may be a read error, as it is one base from a much larger clone. The chain links TRBV7-3 to TRBJ2-5; D ambiguous. Gene TRBJ2-7 matches the end of the DNA better, so the J call may be wrong. Germline assignment: CDR1 SGHTA and CDR2 FQGTGA. The CDR3 loop spans 15 amino acids. This CDR3 is CASSVWSGGTYEQYF. In nucleotides, the CDR3 is TGTGCCAGCAGCGTTTGGTCGGGCGGAACCTACGAGCAGTACTTC.

This clonotype is medium-sized in the sample. The chain couples TRBV30 to TRBJ1-6; no definite D call. V lost 3 bases to trimming and J lost 0 bases, with 6 bases between them. There are 14 residues in the CDR3. Germline CDR1 GTSNPN, CDR2 SVGIG (reference sequence). The CDR3 loop is CAWSRSSYNSPLHF. DNA for the CDR3: TGTGCCTGGAGCCGGAGCTCCTATAATTCACCCCTCCACTTT.

In its sample, this clonotype is medium-sized. The chain uses TRBV20-1 and TRBJ2-7, with TRBD1 identical over 8 bases. V lost 3 bases and J lost 4; bases outside the gene matches: 8. This CDR3 contains 14 residues. Per the germline V gene, CDR1 is DFQATT and CDR2 is SNEGSKA (reference sequence). The CDR3 DNA sequence: TGCAGTGCTAGTACCCAGGGGGCTCGGTACGAGCAGTACTTC. Its protein product is CSASTQGARYEQYF.

Sample share makes this clonotype large. The chain's CDR3 is CASSLRQGGSGNTIYF. The CDR3 DNA reads TGTGCCAGCAGTTTACGACAAGGAGGGTCTGGAAACACCATATATTTT. The V and J genes are TRBV6-6 and TRBJ1-3; D ambiguous. V was clipped by 4 bases and J by 1 base, with 14 bases between them. This CDR3 is built from 16 residues. Germline V gives CDR1 MNHNY, CDR2 SVGAGI (reference sequence).

This clonotype is labeled as large. The CDR3 nucleotides are TGCAGTGCTATTACGACAGGGGGCTTGGATCAGCCCCAGCATTTT. Translation: CSAITTGGLDQPQHF. The genes are TRBV20-1 and TRBJ1-5; 10 bases are shared with TRBD1. The V gene end was trimmed by 4 bases and the J gene end by 5 bases; junction bases not matched to a gene: 8. The germline V gene encodes CDR1 DFQATT and CDR2 SNEGSKA (reference sequence). The CDR3 is 15 amino acids.

This clonotype rates as medium-sized. The chain is built from TRBV20-1 and TRBJ2-1, with D tentatively TRBD1 or TRBD2 (5 bases each). The CDR3 extends over 15 amino acids. The V gene lost 6 bases and the J gene lost 2 bases, with 17 bases spanning the gap. From germline, CDR1 is DFQATT and CDR2 SNEGSKA (reference sequence). In nucleotides, the CDR3 is TGCAGTGCCGAGGCTTTTGGGGGACCCTACAATGAGCAGTTCTTC. This sequence encodes CSAEAFGGPYNEQFF.